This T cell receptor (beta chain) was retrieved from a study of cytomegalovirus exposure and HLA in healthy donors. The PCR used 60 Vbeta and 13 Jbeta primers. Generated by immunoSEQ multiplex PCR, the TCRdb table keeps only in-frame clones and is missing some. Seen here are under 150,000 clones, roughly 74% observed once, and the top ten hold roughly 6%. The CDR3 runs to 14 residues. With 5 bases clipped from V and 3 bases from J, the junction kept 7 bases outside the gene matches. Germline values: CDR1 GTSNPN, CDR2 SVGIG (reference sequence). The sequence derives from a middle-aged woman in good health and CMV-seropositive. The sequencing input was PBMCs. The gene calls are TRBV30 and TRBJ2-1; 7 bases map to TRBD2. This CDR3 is CAWQMGGSYNEQFF. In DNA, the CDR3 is TGTGCCTGGCAGATGGGCGGGAGCTACAATGAGCAGTTCTTC. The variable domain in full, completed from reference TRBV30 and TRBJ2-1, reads SQTIHQWPATLVQPVGSPLSLECTVEGTSNPNLYWYRQAAGRGLQLLFYSVGIGQISSEVPQNLSASRPQDRQFILSSKKLLLSDSGFYLCAWQMGGSYNEQFFGPGTRLTVL.